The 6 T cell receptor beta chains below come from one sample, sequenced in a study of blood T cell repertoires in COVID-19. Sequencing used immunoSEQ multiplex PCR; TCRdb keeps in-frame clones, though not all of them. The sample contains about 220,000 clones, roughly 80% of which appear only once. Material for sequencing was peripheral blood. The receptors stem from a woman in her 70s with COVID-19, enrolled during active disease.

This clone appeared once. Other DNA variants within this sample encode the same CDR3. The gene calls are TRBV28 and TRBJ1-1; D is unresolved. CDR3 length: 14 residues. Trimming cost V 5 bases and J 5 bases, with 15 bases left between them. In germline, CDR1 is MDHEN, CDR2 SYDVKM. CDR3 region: CASSPGGRGTEAFF. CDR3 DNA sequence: TGTGCCAGCAGTCCGGGAGGGAGAGGGACTGAAGCTTTCTTT.

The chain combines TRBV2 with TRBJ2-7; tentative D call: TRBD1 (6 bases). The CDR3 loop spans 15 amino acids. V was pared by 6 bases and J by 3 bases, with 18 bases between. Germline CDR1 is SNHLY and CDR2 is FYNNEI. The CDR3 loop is CASSRADRGSYEQYF. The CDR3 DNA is TGTGCCAGCAGCCGGGCGGACAGAGGAAGCTACGAGCAGTACTTC.

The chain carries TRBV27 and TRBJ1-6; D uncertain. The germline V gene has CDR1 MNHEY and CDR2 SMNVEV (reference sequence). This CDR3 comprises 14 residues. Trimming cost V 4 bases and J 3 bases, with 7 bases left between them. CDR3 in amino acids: CASSSGFYNSPLHF. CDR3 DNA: TGTGCCAGCAGTTCAGGATTCTATAATTCACCCCTCCACTTT.

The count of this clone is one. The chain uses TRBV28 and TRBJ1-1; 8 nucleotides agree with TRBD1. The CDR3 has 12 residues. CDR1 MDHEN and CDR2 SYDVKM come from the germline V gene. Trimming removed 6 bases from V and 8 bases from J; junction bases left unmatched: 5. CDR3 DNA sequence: TGTGCCAGCAGGATACAGGGGGGGGAAGCTTTCTTT. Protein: CASRIQGGEAFF.

The CDR3 spells CASSPAGKRAGELFF. CDR3 DNA: TGTGCCAGTAGTCCGGCAGGGAAGAGAGCCGGGGAGCTGTTTTTT. V is TRBV19 and J is TRBJ2-2; D is perhaps TRBD1 (5 bases). The CDR3 is made up of 15 amino acids. V lost 5 bases to trimming and J lost 6 bases, with 16 bases between them. Germline CDR1 is LNHDA and CDR2 is SQIVND (reference sequence). Combining the CDR3 with reference TRBV19 and TRBJ2-2 gives the whole variable domain DGGITQSPKYLFRKEGQNVTLSCEQNLNHDAMYWYRQDPGQGLRLIYYSQIVNDFQKGDIAEGYSVSREKKESFPLTVTSAQKNPTAFYLCASSPAGKRAGELFFGEGSRLTVL.

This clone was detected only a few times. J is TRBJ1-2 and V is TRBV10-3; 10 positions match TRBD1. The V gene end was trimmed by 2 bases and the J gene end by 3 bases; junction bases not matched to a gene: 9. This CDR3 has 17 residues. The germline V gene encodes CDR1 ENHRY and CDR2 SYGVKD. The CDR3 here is CAISEGTGVTTDYGYTF. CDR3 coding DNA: TGTGCCATCAGTGAGGGGACAGGGGTAACGACGGACTATGGCTACACCTTC.